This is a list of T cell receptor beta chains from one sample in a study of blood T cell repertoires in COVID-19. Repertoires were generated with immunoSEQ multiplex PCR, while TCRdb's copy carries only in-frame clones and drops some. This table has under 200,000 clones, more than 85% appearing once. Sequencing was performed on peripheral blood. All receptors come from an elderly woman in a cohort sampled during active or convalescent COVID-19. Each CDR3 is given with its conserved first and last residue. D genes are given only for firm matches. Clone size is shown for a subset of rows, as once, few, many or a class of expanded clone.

CDR3 protein: CASSRDPSGTGKGYTF
CDR3 DNA: TGTGCCAGCAGCCGGGACCCGTCCGGGACAGGGAAGGGCTACACCTTC
clone size: -
V gene: TRBV7-2
D gene: TRBD1
J gene: TRBJ1-2

CDR3 protein: CASSYNRDRGSIDFF
CDR3 DNA: TGTGCCAGCAGTTATAACCGGGACAGGGGTTCCATCGATTTCTTT
clone size: -
V gene: TRBV6-9
D gene: TRBD1
J gene: TRBJ1-1

CDR3 protein: CASSYSGTSGGRDTQYF
CDR3 DNA: TGCGCCAGCAGCTATTCCGGGACTAGCGGGGGGAGGGATACGCAGTATTTT
clone size: -
V gene: TRBV5-1
D gene: TRBD2
J gene: TRBJ2-3

CDR3 protein: CASSQLGQRNEKLFF
CDR3 DNA: TGCGCCAGCAGCCAACTGGGACAGCGAAATGAAAAACTGTTTTTT
clone size: few
V gene: TRBV4-1
D gene: TRBD1
J gene: TRBJ1-4

CDR3 protein: CASSLEGVSGNTIYF
CDR3 DNA: TGTGCCAGCAGCTTAGAAGGAGTCTCTGGAAACACCATATATTTT
clone size: -
V gene: TRBV7-8
D gene: -
J gene: TRBJ1-3

CDR3 protein: CSASAGASGNTIYF
CDR3 DNA: TGCAGTGCTAGTGCAGGGGCCTCTGGAAACACCATATATTTT
clone size: -
V gene: TRBV20-1
D gene: -
J gene: TRBJ1-3

CDR3 protein: CASSFQGAENTIYF
CDR3 DNA: TGTGCCAGCAGCTTCCAGGGGGCTGAAAACACCATATATTTT
clone size: -
V gene: TRBV7-2
D gene: TRBD1
J gene: TRBJ1-3

CDR3 protein: CASSPTVWDNEQFF
CDR3 DNA: TGTGCCAGCAGCCCGACAGTATGGGACAATGAGCAGTTCTTC
clone size: -
V gene: TRBV6-5
D gene: -
J gene: TRBJ2-1

CDR3 protein: CASSVGQGREQYF
CDR3 DNA: TGTGCCAGCAGCGTCGGACAGGGGCGGGAGCAGTACTTC
clone size: -
V gene: TRBV11-3
D gene: TRBD1
J gene: TRBJ2-7

CDR3 protein: CASSSAGQGWETQYF
CDR3 DNA: TGCGCCAGCAGCTCGGCAGGACAGGGGTGGGAGACCCAGTACTTC
clone size: once
V gene: TRBV5-1
D gene: TRBD1
J gene: TRBJ2-5

CDR3 protein: CASSLQFQETQYF
CDR3 DNA: TGTGCCAGCAGCTTGCAGTTCCAAGAGACCCAGTACTTC
clone size: -
V gene: TRBV11-3
D gene: -
J gene: TRBJ2-5

CDR3 protein: CASSPFMGRGSNEQFF
CDR3 DNA: TGTGCCAGCAGCCCCTTTATGGGTCGAGGGAGCAATGAGCAGTTCTTC
clone size: -
V gene: TRBV7-9
D gene: -
J gene: TRBJ2-1

CDR3 protein: CASSFLDNQPQHF
CDR3 DNA: TGTGCCAGCAGCTTCCTAGACAATCAGCCCCAGCATTTT
clone size: -
V gene: TRBV7-9
D gene: -
J gene: TRBJ1-5

CDR3 protein: CASSPRTLGRSPRGSEAFF
CDR3 DNA: TGTGCCAGCAGCCCCCGGACCCTTGGCCGATCACCACGGGGGTCTGAAGCTTTCTTT
clone size: -
V gene: TRBV11-2
D gene: -
J gene: TRBJ1-1

CDR3 protein: CAWRDKGAKRSTMGYTF
CDR3 DNA: TGTGCCTGGAGGGATAAGGGGGCTAAAAGATCGACTATGGGCTACACCTTC
clone size: -
V gene: TRBV30
D gene: TRBD1
J gene: TRBJ1-2

CDR3 protein: CASSGQGGADTQYF
CDR3 DNA: TGTGCCAGTAGTGGTCAGGGGGGCGCAGATACGCAGTATTTT
clone size: -
V gene: TRBV19
D gene: -
J gene: TRBJ2-3

CDR3 protein: CASSIQPGNTEAFF
CDR3 DNA: TGTGCCAGCAGCATACAGCCAGGGAACACTGAAGCTTTCTTT
clone size: -
V gene: TRBV7-2
D gene: -
J gene: TRBJ1-1

CDR3 protein: CASSPLSVSTDTQYF
CDR3 DNA: TGTGCCAGCAGCCCCCTTTCAGTATCAACGGATACGCAGTATTTT
clone size: -
V gene: TRBV13
D gene: -
J gene: TRBJ2-3

CDR3 protein: CASSQTRISYNEQFF
CDR3 DNA: TGTGCCAGCAGCCAGACTAGAATCTCCTACAATGAGCAGTTCTTC
clone size: -
V gene: TRBV4-2
D gene: -
J gene: TRBJ2-1

CDR3 protein: CATGPQETQYF
CDR3 DNA: TGTGCCACAGGCCCACAAGAGACCCAGTACTTC
clone size: -
V gene: TRBV10-3
D gene: -
J gene: TRBJ2-5

CDR3 protein: CASSLGGGNLMYPEAFF
CDR3 DNA: TGTGCCAGCAGCTTGGGGGGAGGGAACCTGATGTACCCTGAAGCTTTCTTT
clone size: -
V gene: TRBV5-7
D gene: -
J gene: TRBJ1-1

CDR3 protein: CASSFRDRGLINEKLFF
CDR3 DNA: TGTGCCAGCAGCTTCAGGGACAGGGGGCTAATTAATGAAAAACTGTTTTTT
clone size: once
V gene: TRBV7-8
D gene: TRBD1
J gene: TRBJ1-4

CDR3 protein: CASRQGGLEQYF
CDR3 DNA: TGTGCCAGCAGGCAGGGGGGTCTCGAGCAGTACTTC
clone size: -
V gene: TRBV12-3/TRBV12-4
D gene: -
J gene: TRBJ2-7

CDR3 protein: CAILDGTANTEAFF
CDR3 DNA: TGCGCCATTCTAGACGGGACAGCGAACACTGAAGCTTTCTTT
clone size: -
V gene: TRBV23-1
D gene: TRBD1
J gene: TRBJ1-1

CDR3 protein: CASSLYRKQETQYF
CDR3 DNA: TGTGCCAGCAGTTTATACAGGAAGCAAGAGACCCAGTACTTC
clone size: once
V gene: TRBV28
D gene: -
J gene: TRBJ2-5

CDR3 protein: CASSLSNEQFF
CDR3 DNA: TGTGCCAGCAGCCTCTCCAATGAGCAGTTCTTC
clone size: -
V gene: TRBV3-1/TRBV3-2
D gene: -
J gene: TRBJ2-1

CDR3 protein: CASSLPGNTEAFF
CDR3 DNA: TGTGCCAGCAGTTTGCCAGGGAACACTGAAGCTTTCTTT
clone size: -
V gene: TRBV28
D gene: -
J gene: TRBJ1-1

CDR3 protein: CASSLDFGTEYTDTQYF
CDR3 DNA: TGTGCCAGCAGCTTAGATTTCGGGACAGAGTACACAGATACGCAGTATTTT
clone size: -
V gene: TRBV11-2
D gene: TRBD1
J gene: TRBJ2-3

CDR3 protein: CASSPYIRNTEAFF
CDR3 DNA: TGTGCCAGCAGCCCCTATATCCGGAACACTGAAGCTTTCTTT
clone size: -
V gene: TRBV7-8
D gene: -
J gene: TRBJ1-1

CDR3 protein: CATSRDRLSYGYTF
CDR3 DNA: TGTGCCACCAGCAGAGATCGACTGTCCTATGGCTACACCTTC
clone size: once
V gene: TRBV15
D gene: -
J gene: TRBJ1-2

CDR3 protein: CASSLAGQGYYGYTF
CDR3 DNA: TGTGCCAGCAGCTTAGCGGGACAGGGCTACTATGGCTACACCTTC
clone size: few
V gene: TRBV5-6
D gene: TRBD1
J gene: TRBJ1-2

CDR3 protein: CASSLGGNTEAFF
CDR3 DNA: TGCGCCAGCAGCTTAGGGGGGAACACTGAAGCTTTCTTT
clone size: -
V gene: TRBV5-1
D gene: -
J gene: TRBJ1-1

CDR3 protein: CASGRIVETQYF
CDR3 DNA: TGTGCCAGCGGCCGTATTGTCGAGACCCAGTACTTC
clone size: -
V gene: TRBV11-3
D gene: -
J gene: TRBJ2-5

CDR3 protein: CASSIDSSSGNTIYF
CDR3 DNA: TGTGCCAGCAGTATCGACAGCAGCTCTGGAAACACCATATATTTT
clone size: -
V gene: TRBV6-5
D gene: -
J gene: TRBJ1-3

CDR3 protein: CASSPSYNSPLHF
CDR3 DNA: TGCGCCAGCAGCCCCTCTTATAATTCACCCCTCCACTTT
clone size: -
V gene: TRBV5-1
D gene: -
J gene: TRBJ1-6

CDR3 protein: CASSPGPRSGSKPSYEQYF
CDR3 DNA: TGTGCCAGCAGCCCGGGGCCCCGTTCTGGCAGCAAACCCTCCTACGAGCAGTACTTC
clone size: -
V gene: TRBV6-2/TRBV6-3
D gene: -
J gene: TRBJ2-7

CDR3 protein: CSVLPGSMNTEAFF
CDR3 DNA: TGCAGCGTTCTACCCGGGTCCATGAACACTGAAGCTTTCTTT
clone size: -
V gene: TRBV29-1
D gene: -
J gene: TRBJ1-1

CDR3 protein: CASSLVAETQYF
CDR3 DNA: TGTGCCAGCAGCTTAGTAGCGGAGACCCAGTACTTC
clone size: -
V gene: TRBV7-9
D gene: -
J gene: TRBJ2-5

CDR3 protein: CASTHGDRYTDTQYF
CDR3 DNA: TGTGCCAGCACTCACGGGGACAGGTACACAGATACGCAGTATTTT
clone size: -
V gene: TRBV25-1
D gene: TRBD1
J gene: TRBJ2-3

CDR3 protein: CASSARQETQYF
CDR3 DNA: TGTGCCAGCAGTGCCCGCCAAGAGACCCAGTACTTC
clone size: -
V gene: TRBV6-4
D gene: -
J gene: TRBJ2-5

CDR3 protein: CAWSAQGAGTDTQYF
CDR3 DNA: TGTGCCTGGAGTGCACAGGGGGCGGGCACAGATACGCAGTATTTT
clone size: -
V gene: TRBV30
D gene: TRBD1
J gene: TRBJ2-3

CDR3 protein: CASSSTSGRVSETQYF
CDR3 DNA: TGTGCCAGCAGCTCCACTAGCGGGAGGGTATCAGAGACCCAGTACTTC
clone size: -
V gene: TRBV7-9
D gene: TRBD2
J gene: TRBJ2-5

CDR3 protein: CASRADRAEKLFF
CDR3 DNA: TGTGCCAGTAGAGCGGACAGGGCTGAAAAACTGTTTTTT
clone size: -
V gene: TRBV19
D gene: TRBD1
J gene: TRBJ1-4

CDR3 protein: CASTFGRVATGELFF
CDR3 DNA: TGTGCCAGCACCTTTGGGAGGGTGGCGACCGGGGAGCTGTTTTTT
clone size: -
V gene: TRBV2
D gene: TRBD2
J gene: TRBJ2-2

CDR3 protein: CAFSGGSSYEQYF
CDR3 DNA: TGTGCCTTTAGCGGGGGGAGCTCCTACGAGCAGTACTTC
clone size: many
V gene: TRBV30
D gene: TRBD2
J gene: TRBJ2-7

CDR3 protein: CASSLGGLISYEQYF
CDR3 DNA: TGTGCCAGCAGCTTAGGGGGGCTTATCTCCTACGAGCAGTACTTC
clone size: once
V gene: TRBV11-3
D gene: -
J gene: TRBJ2-7

CDR3 protein: CASSQDLGGSPLHF
CDR3 DNA: TGCGCCAGCAGCCAAGATCTGGGCGGGTCACCCCTCCACTTT
clone size: -
V gene: TRBV4-3
D gene: -
J gene: TRBJ1-6

CDR3 protein: CASSKDPGRRDTEAFF
CDR3 DNA: TGTGCCAGCAGCAAGGACCCAGGGAGGCGGGACACTGAAGCTTTCTTT
clone size: -
V gene: TRBV27
D gene: -
J gene: TRBJ1-1

CDR3 protein: CASSPAAGRPLHF
CDR3 DNA: TGTGCCAGCAGTCCGGCGGCCGGGAGACCCCTCCACTTT
clone size: once
V gene: TRBV12-3/TRBV12-4
D gene: -
J gene: TRBJ1-6

CDR3 protein: CASSLGQGFSGELFF
CDR3 DNA: TGTGCCAGCAGTCTGGGACAGGGGTTTTCCGGGGAGCTGTTTTTT
clone size: -
V gene: TRBV28
D gene: TRBD1
J gene: TRBJ2-2

CDR3 protein: CASSLRLDPNTGELFF
CDR3 DNA: TGTGCCAGCAGCTTACGGCTAGATCCGAACACCGGGGAGCTGTTTTTT
clone size: -
V gene: TRBV11-2
D gene: -
J gene: TRBJ2-2

CDR3 protein: CASSFRGFGGNTIYF
CDR3 DNA: TGTGCCAGCAGTTTTCGGGGGTTCGGGGGAAACACCATATATTTT
clone size: -
V gene: TRBV27
D gene: -
J gene: TRBJ1-3

CDR3 protein: CASSIQRLNRNYGYTF
CDR3 DNA: TGTGCCAGCAGCATCCAACGACTGAATAGAAACTATGGCTACACCTTC
clone size: -
V gene: TRBV7-9
D gene: -
J gene: TRBJ1-2

CDR3 protein: CASSPGQGISSGANVLTF
CDR3 DNA: TGTGCCAGCAGCCCGGGACAGGGTATAAGTTCTGGGGCCAACGTCCTGACTTTC
clone size: -
V gene: TRBV5-5
D gene: TRBD1
J gene: TRBJ2-6

CDR3 protein: CASSVGVEGGLYGYTF
CDR3 DNA: TGTGCCAGCAGCGTAGGGGTAGAAGGGGGCCTTTATGGCTACACCTTC
clone size: once
V gene: TRBV9
D gene: TRBD1
J gene: TRBJ1-2

CDR3 protein: CASSPSSGAYNEQFF
CDR3 DNA: TGTGCCAGCAGCCCTTCTAGCGGGGCCTACAATGAGCAGTTCTTC
clone size: few
V gene: TRBV3-1/TRBV3-2
D gene: TRBD2
J gene: TRBJ2-1

CDR3 protein: CASTPRRGGRFTGELFF
CDR3 DNA: TGTGCCAGCACCCCAAGGCGGGGGGGCCGTTTCACCGGGGAGCTGTTTTTT
clone size: -
V gene: TRBV7-2
D gene: TRBD2
J gene: TRBJ2-2

CDR3 protein: CSASQGGEAFF
CDR3 DNA: TGCAGTGCTAGCCAGGGTGGTGAAGCTTTCTTT
clone size: -
V gene: TRBV20-1
D gene: -
J gene: TRBJ1-1

CDR3 protein: CASSALRGDTEAFF
CDR3 DNA: TGTGCCAGTAGTGCTCTACGGGGGGACACTGAAGCTTTCTTT
clone size: -
V gene: TRBV19
D gene: -
J gene: TRBJ1-1